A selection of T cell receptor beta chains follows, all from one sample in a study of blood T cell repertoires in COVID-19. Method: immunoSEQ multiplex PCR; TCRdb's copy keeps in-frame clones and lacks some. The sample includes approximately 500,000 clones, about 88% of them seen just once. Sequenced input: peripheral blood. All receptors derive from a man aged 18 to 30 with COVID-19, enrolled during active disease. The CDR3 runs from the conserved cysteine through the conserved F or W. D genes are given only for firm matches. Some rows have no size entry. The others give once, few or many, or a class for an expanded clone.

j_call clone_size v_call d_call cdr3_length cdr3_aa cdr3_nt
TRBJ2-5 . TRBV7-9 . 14 CASSPGAAGETQYF TGTGCCAGCAGCCCAGGGGCCGCCGGCGAGACCCAGTACTTC
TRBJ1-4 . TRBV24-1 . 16 CATSGPRGSKNEKLFF TGTGCCACCAGTGGCCCTAGGGGTAGCAAGAATGAAAAACTGTTTTTT
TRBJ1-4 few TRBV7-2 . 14 CASSSGVGYEKLFF TGTGCCAGCAGCTCGGGGGTGGGGTATGAAAAACTGTTTTTT
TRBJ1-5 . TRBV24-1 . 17 CATSDLGRGNSNQPQHF TGTGCCACCAGTGATTTGGGGAGGGGAAATAGCAATCAGCCCCAGCATTTT
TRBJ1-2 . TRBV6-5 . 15 CASSYSGSSNYGYTF TGTGCCAGCAGTTATTCCGGTTCAAGCAACTATGGCTACACCTTC
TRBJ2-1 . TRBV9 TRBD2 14 CASSVVTSGGTHLF TGTGCCAGCAGCGTAGTGACTAGCGGGGGGACCCACCTCTTC
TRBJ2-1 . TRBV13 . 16 CASSHHRGAPYNEQFF TGTGCCAGCAGCCATCACCGGGGGGCGCCCTACAATGAGCAGTTCTTC
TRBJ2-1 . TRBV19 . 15 CASRERPHSYNEQFF TGTGCCAGTAGGGAGCGGCCCCATTCCTACAATGAGCAGTTCTTC
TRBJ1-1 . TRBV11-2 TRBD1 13 CASSTQGVAEAFF TGTGCCAGCAGCACACAGGGGGTCGCTGAAGCTTTCTTT
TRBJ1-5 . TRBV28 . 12 CASRQVPGPQHF TGTGCCAGCAGGCAGGTCCCTGGACCCCAGCATTTT
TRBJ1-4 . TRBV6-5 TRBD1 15 CASSDSGTGDEKLFF TGTGCCAGCAGCGATTCTGGGACAGGGGATGAAAAACTGTTTTTT
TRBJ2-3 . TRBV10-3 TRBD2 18 CAISESKVAGVYTDTQYF TGTGCCATCAGTGAGTCGAAGGTAGCGGGAGTGTACACAGATACGCAGTATTTT
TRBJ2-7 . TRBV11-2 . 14 CASSSTLLDREQYF TGTGCCAGCAGCTCCACCCTACTAGATCGCGAGCAGTACTTC
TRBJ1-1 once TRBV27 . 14 CASGWGGRDTEAFF TGTGCCAGCGGTTGGGGGGGCAGGGACACTGAAGCTTTCTTT
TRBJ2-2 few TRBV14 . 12 CASSLGAGELFF TGTGCCAGCAGCCTCGGTGCCGGGGAGCTGTTTTTT
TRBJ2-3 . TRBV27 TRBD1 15 CASSPSGQGWDTQYF TGTGCCAGCAGTCCCTCGGGACAGGGATGGGATACGCAGTATTTT
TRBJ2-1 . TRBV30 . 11 CAWSDGDTQFF TGTGCCTGGAGTGACGGTGATACGCAGTTCTTC
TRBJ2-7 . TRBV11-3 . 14 CASSFGAGSYEQYF TGTGCCAGCAGCTTCGGAGCGGGTTCCTACGAGCAGTACTTC
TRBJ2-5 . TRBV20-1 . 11 CSARREETQYF TGCAGTGCTAGACGGGAAGAGACCCAGTACTTC
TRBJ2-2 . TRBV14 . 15 CASSQFDMAPGELFF TGTGCCAGCAGTCAATTTGACATGGCGCCCGGGGAGCTGTTTTTT
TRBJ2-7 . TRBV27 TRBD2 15 CASSPTSGSSYEQYF TGTGCCAGCAGTCCCACTAGCGGGAGCTCCTACGAGCAGTACTTC
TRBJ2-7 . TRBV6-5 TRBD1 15 CASSQGGTGGDEQYF TGTGCCAGCAGCCAGGGTGGGACAGGGGGTGACGAGCAGTACTTC
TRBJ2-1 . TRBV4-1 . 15 CASSQVGSSYNEQFF TGCGCCAGCAGCCAAGTGGGGAGCTCCTACAATGAGCAGTTCTTC
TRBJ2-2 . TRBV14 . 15 CASSQERTVTGELFF TGTGCCAGCAGCCAAGAGAGGACAGTCACCGGGGAGCTGTTTTTT
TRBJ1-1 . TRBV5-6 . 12 CASGPRETEAFF TGTGCCAGCGGGCCCCGGGAGACTGAAGCTTTCTTT
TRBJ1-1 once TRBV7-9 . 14 CASSPDRTITEAFF TGTGCCAGCAGCCCGGACAGAACTATCACTGAAGCTTTCTTT
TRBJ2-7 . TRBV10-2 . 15 CASSDVGSGDYEQYF TGCGCCAGCAGTGACGTTGGGTCAGGGGACTACGAGCAGTACTTC
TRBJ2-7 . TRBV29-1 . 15 CSVEDHKGVSYEQYF TGCAGCGTTGAAGATCACAAGGGGGTGAGCTACGAGCAGTACTTC
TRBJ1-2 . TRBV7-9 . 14 CASSPQTPTAGYTF TGTGCCAGCAGCCCCCAAACCCCGACAGCCGGCTACACCTTC
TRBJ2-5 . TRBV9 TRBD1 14 CASSLGQGAETQYF TGTGCCAGCAGCCTTGGACAGGGGGCCGAGACCCAGTACTTC
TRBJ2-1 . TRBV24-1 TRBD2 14 CATRGEGPYNEQFF TGTGCCACCAGGGGGGAGGGCCCCTACAATGAGCAGTTCTTC
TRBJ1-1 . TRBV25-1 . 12 CASSSPETEAFF TGTGCCAGCAGTTCACCTGAGACTGAAGCTTTCTTT
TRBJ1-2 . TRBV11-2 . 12 CASKDKYYGYTF TGTGCCAGCAAGGACAAATACTATGGCTACACCTTC
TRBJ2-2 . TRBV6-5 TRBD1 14 CASTDRLDTGELFF TGTGCCAGCACGGACAGGTTGGACACCGGGGAGCTGTTTTTT
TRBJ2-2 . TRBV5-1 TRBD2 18 CASSLAGLSGSSTGELFF TGCGCCAGCAGCTTGGCGGGATTGAGCGGGAGTAGCACCGGGGAGCTGTTTTTT
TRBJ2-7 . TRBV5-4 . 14 CASSSDNTQDEQYF TGTGCCAGCAGTTCCGATAACACCCAGGACGAGCAGTACTTC
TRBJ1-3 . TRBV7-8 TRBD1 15 CASSRGTVAGNTIYF TGTGCCAGCAGCAGGGGGACAGTAGCTGGAAACACCATATATTTT
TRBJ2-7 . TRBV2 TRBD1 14 CASKGTANGGRQYF TGTGCCAGCAAGGGGACAGCCAACGGAGGACGGCAGTACTTC
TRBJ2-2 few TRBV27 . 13 CASKVQGSGELFF TGTGCCAGCAAAGTACAGGGTTCCGGGGAGCTGTTTTTT
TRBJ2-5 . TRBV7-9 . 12 CASGEQQETQYF TGTGCCTCGGGGGAACAGCAAGAGACCCAGTACTTC
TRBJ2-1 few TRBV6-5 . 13 CASSSDSHNEQFF TGTGCCAGCAGTTCGGACAGCCATAATGAGCAGTTCTTC
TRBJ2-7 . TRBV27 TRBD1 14 CASSFGQGAGEQYF TGTGCCAGCAGTTTTGGGCAGGGGGCGGGCGAGCAGTACTTC
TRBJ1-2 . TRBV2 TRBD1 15 CASRSTGAGVYGYTF TGTGCCAGCAGGTCCACAGGGGCTGGGGTCTATGGCTACACCTTC
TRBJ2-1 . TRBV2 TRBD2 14 CASSPSGRWNEQFF TGTGCCAGCAGTCCTAGCGGGAGGTGGAATGAGCAGTTCTTC
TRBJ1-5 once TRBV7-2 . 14 CASSFNANNQPQHF TGTGCCAGCAGCTTTAACGCGAACAATCAGCCCCAGCATTTT
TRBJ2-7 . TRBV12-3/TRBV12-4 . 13 CASSFSQGGEQYF TGTGCCAGCAGTTTCTCGCAGGGGGGCGAGCAGTACTTC
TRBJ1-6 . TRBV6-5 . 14 CASSKTVSNSPLHF TGTGCCAGCAGTAAGACAGTTTCTAATTCACCCCTCCACTTT
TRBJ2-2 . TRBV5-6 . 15 CASSLFVAPAGELFF TGTGCCAGCAGCTTGTTCGTAGCGCCAGCCGGGGAGCTGTTTTTT
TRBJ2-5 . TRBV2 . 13 CASGRGLQETQYF TGTGCCAGCGGGCGGGGACTGCAAGAGACCCAGTACTTC
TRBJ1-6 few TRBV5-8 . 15 CASSRTVFGNSPLHF TGTGCCAGCAGCCGGACAGTCTTTGGTAATTCACCCCTCCACTTT
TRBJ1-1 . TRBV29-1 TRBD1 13 CSVNRGRRTEAFF TGCAGCGTTAACAGGGGGCGAAGGACTGAAGCTTTCTTT
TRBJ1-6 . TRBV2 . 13 CASSEMGQGFPHF TGTGCCAGCAGTGAAATGGGGCAGGGGTTCCCACACTTT